In its sample, the clone carrying this T cell receptor beta chain was seen a few times. Its matching antigen is unknown. The V gene end was trimmed by 7 bases and the J gene end by 4 bases; junction bases not matched to a gene: 9. Germline CDR1 reads SQVTM; CDR2 reads ANQGSEA. The CDR3 length is 14 residues. This sample is drawn from a study of T cells in Graves' hyperthyroidism and ophthalmopathy. Study outcomes and limitations: Ophthalmopathy was identified by the model a median 6.5 months ahead of onset. Researchers found most expanded thyroid clonotypes above 0.001 in blood as well.

The TCR beta CDR3 regions underwent amplification using RNA transcripts as the source. The primer set for the first-round RT-PCR of the TCR CDR3 was HTBI. TCRdb ran MiXCR on the multiplex PCR reads and lists one entry per CDR3 protein. The top ten hold less than 9.5% of the sample, which has 660,000 or so distinct CDR3 sequences, just under 45% seen once. The rearrangement joins TRBV29-1 to TRBJ2-5, with TRBD1 matching 10 bases. Sequencing input: peripheral blood or thyroid tissue (not recorded which). This sequence was found in an adult man with Graves' disease, either hyperthyroidism or ophthalmopathy (not recorded which). The CDR3 is CSASGTGDAETQYF. CDR3 DNA sequence: TGCAGCGCATCCGGGACAGGGGATGCAGAGACCCAGTACTTC.